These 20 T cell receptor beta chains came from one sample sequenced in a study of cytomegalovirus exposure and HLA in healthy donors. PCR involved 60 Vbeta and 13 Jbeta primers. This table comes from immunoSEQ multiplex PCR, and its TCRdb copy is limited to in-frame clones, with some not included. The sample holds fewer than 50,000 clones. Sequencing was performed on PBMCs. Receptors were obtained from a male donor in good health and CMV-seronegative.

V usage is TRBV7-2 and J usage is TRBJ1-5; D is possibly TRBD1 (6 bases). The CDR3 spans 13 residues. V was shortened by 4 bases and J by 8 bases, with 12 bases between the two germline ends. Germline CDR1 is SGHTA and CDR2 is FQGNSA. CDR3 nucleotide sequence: TGTGCCAGCAGCTGGACAGAGGGAGAGCCCCAGCATTTT. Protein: CASSWTEGEPQHF.

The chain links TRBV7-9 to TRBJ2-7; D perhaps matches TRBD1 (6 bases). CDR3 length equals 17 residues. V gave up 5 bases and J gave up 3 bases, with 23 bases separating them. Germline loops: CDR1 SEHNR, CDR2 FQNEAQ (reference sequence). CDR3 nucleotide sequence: TGTGCCAGCAGCCAAATGGGGGCACGAAGGGGGATCTACGAGCAGTACTTC. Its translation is CASSQMGARRGIYEQYF.

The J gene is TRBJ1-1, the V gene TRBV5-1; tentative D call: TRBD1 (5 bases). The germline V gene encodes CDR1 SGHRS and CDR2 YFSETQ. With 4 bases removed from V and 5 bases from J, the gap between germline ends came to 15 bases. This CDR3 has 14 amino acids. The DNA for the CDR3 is TGCGCCAGCAGCCAAGCGGGGGATAGGACTGAAGCTTTCTTT. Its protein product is CASSQAGDRTEAFF.

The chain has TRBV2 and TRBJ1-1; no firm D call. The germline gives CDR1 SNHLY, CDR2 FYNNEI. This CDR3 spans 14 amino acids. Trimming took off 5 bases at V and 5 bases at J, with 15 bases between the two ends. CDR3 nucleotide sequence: TGTGCCAGCAGTCTACTAGAGTCTGGGACTGAAGCTTTCTTT. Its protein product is CASSLLESGTEAFF.

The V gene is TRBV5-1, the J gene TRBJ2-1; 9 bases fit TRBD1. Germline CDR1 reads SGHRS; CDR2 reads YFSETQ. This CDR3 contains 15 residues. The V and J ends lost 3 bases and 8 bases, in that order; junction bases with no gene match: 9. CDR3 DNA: TGCGCCAGCAGCTCGGGACAGGGTCGATCGGATGAGCAGTTCTTC. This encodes CASSSGQGRSDEQFF.

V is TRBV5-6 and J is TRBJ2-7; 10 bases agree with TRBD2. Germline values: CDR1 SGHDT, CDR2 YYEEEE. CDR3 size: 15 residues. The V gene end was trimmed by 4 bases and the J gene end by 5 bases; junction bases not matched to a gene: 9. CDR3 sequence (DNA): TGTGCCAGCAGCCTAGGTAGCGGGAGGTTACACGAGCAGTACTTC. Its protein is CASSLGSGRLHEQYF.

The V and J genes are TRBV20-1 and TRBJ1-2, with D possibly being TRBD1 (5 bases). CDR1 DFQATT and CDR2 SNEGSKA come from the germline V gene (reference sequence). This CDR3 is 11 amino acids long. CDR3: CSVAGAYGYTF. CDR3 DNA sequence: TGCAGCGTAGCTGGGGCCTATGGCTACACCTTC.

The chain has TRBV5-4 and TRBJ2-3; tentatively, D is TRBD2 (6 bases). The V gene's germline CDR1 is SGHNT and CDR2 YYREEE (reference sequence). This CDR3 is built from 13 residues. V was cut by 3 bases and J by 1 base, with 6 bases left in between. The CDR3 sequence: CASSWRGTDTQYF. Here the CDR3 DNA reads TGTGCCAGCAGCTGGAGGGGCACAGATACGCAGTATTTT.

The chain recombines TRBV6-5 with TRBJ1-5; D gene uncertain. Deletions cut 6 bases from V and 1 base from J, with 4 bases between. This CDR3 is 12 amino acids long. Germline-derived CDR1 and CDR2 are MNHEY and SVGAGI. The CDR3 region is CASRESNQPQHF. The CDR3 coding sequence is TGTGCCAGCAGAGAGAGCAATCAGCCCCAGCATTTT.

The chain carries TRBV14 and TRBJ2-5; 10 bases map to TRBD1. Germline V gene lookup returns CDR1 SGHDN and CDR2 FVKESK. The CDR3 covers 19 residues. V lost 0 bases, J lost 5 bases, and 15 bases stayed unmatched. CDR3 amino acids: CASSQDKLGQTGGWETQYF. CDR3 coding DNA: TGTGCCAGCAGCCAAGATAAACTCGGTCAGACAGGGGGCTGGGAGACCCAGTACTTC.

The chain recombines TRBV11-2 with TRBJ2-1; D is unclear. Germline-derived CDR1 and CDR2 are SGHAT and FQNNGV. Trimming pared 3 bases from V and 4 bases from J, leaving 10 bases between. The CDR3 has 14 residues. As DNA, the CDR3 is TGTGCCAGCAGCTTTCTGTCGGTGTACAATGAGCAGTTCTTC. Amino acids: CASSFLSVYNEQFF. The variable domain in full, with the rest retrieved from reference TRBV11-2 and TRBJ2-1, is EAGVAQSPRYKIIEKRQSVAFWCNPISGHATLYWYQQILGQGPKLLIQFQNNGVVDDSQLPKDRFSAERLKGVDSTLKIQPAKLEDSAVYLCASSFLSVYNEQFFGPGTRLTVL.

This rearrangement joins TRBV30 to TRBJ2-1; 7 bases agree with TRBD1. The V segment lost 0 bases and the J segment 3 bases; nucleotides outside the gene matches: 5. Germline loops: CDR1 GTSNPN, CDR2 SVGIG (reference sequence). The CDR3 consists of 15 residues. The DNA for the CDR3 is TGTGCCTGGAGTGTACGAAGGGACAGCTACAATGAGCAGTTCTTC. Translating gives CAWSVRRDSYNEQFF.

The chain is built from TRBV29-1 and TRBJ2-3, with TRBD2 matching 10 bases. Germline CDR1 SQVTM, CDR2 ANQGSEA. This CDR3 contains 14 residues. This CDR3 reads CSANGLAGANTQYF. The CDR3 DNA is TGCAGTGCTAACGGCCTAGCGGGGGCTAATACGCAGTATTTT.

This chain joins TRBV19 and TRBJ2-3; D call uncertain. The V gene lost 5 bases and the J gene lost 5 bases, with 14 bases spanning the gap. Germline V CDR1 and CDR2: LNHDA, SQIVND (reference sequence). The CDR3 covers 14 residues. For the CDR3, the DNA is TGTGCCAGTAGTTACGGAGATACCCAAGATACGCAGTATTTT. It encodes CASSYGDTQDTQYF.

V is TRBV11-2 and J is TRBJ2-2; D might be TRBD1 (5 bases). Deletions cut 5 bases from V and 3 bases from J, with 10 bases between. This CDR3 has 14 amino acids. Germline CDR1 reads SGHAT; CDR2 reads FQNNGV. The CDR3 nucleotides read TGTGCCAGCAGCCAGGGCACGGACACCGGGGAGCTGTTTTTT. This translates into CASSQGTDTGELFF.

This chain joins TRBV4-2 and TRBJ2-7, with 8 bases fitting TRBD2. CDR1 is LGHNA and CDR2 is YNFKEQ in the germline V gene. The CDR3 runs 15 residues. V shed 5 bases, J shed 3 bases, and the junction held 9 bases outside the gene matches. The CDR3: CASSTAAGGLYEQYF. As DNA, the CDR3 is TGTGCCAGCAGCACGGCCGCGGGAGGTCTCTACGAGCAGTACTTC.

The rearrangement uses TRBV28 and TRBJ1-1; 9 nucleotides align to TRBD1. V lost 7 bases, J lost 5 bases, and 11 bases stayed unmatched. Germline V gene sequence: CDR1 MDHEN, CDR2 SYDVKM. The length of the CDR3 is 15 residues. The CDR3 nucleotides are TGTGCCAGCAACCCGAGGACAGGGGTAGGGACTGAAGCTTTCTTT. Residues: CASNPRTGVGTEAFF.

The CDR3 sequence: CASSDGQGNSPLHF. CDR3 sequence (DNA): TGCGCCAGCAGCGACGGACAGGGGAATTCACCCCTCCACTTT. J is TRBJ1-6 and V is TRBV5-1; the match to TRBD1 covers 9 bases. CDR1 is SGHRS and CDR2 is YFSETQ in the germline V gene. The J segment lost 7 bases and the V segment lost 4 bases, leaving 3 bases of the junction unmatched. This CDR3 spans 14 amino acids.

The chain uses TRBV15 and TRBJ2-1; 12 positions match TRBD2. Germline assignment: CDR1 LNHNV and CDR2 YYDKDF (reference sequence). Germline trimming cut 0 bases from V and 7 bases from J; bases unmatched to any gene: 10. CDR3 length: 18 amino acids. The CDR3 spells CATSRDSLLTSGSNEQFF. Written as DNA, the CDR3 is TGTGCCACCAGCAGAGATTCCCTTTTGACTAGCGGGAGTAATGAGCAGTTCTTC.

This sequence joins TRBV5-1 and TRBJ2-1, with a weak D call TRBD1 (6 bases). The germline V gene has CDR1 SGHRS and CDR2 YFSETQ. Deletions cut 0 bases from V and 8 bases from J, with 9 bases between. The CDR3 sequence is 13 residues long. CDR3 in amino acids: CASSLDTGYEQFF. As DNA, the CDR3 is TGCGCCAGCAGCTTGGATACAGGGTATGAGCAGTTCTTC.